The rows below give T cell receptor beta chains drawn from one sample of a study of blood T cell repertoires in COVID-19. Only in-frame clones appear in the TCRdb table, and some are missing; sequencing was by immunoSEQ multiplex PCR. The table lists 200,000 to 250,000 clones, 86% of them singletons, with 10% to 15% in the top ten. The material sequenced was peripheral blood. The receptors were gathered from an older man with acute or convalescent COVID-19. Both conserved end residues are part of each CDR3. The listing skips clone size in some rows; elsewhere it reads once, few, many or a size class.

>TRBV7-9|once|TRBJ2-7
CASSLDAGLEQYF
>TRBV9|-|TRBJ2-7
CASSVGRLETGEQYF
>TRBV10-2|-|TRBJ1-2
CASSPTTGGSGYGYTF
>TRBV7-2|-|TRBJ2-4
CASSSDRGNIQYF
>TRBV6-5|-|TRBJ2-7
CASSPTGDFYEQYF
>TRBV11-2|-|TRBJ2-7
CASRMGTASYEQYF
>TRBV27|few|TRBJ2-7
CASSLGFAYEQYF
>TRBV5-1|medium-sized|TRBJ2-1
CASSPGVGDEQFF
>TRBV7-2|-|TRBJ2-3
CASSLGLAGGRADTQYF
>TRBV29-1|few|TRBJ1-1
CSVDTAGLGTEAFF
>TRBV2|-|TRBJ2-4
CASSVQGLGDIQYF
>TRBV18|-|TRBJ2-5
CASSPPAGFPPETQYF
>TRBV28|once|TRBJ1-2
CASSRTGYGYTF
>TRBV24-1|-|TRBJ2-1
CATSDTTATMKQFF
>TRBV28|-|TRBJ2-7
CASTAGQFVYEQYF
>TRBV5-5|-|TRBJ1-6
CASSPPRQGDSPLHF
>TRBV4-1|-|TRBJ2-3
CASSQPTSGRTDTQYF
>TRBV12-5|-|TRBJ1-4
CASGLVSSSGGNEKLFF
>TRBV28|-|TRBJ2-1
CASSFSSGRSYNEQFF
>TRBV5-5|-|TRBJ1-4
CASSLQGANEKLFF
>TRBV28|-|TRBJ1-4
CASGGPGGEKLFF
>TRBV7-2|-|TRBJ2-3
CASSLSAGPGADTQYF
>TRBV6-5|-|TRBJ2-7
CASSRDSYEQYF
>TRBV4-1|-|TRBJ1-2
CASSHQQGADYGYTF
>TRBV4-1|-|TRBJ1-2
CASSPGQGLNYGYTF
>TRBV7-7|-|TRBJ2-6
CASDSGGLSGANVLTF
>TRBV4-2|-|TRBJ1-4
CASSQDPVTGNNEKLFF
>TRBV18|-|TRBJ1-2
CASSPQQGPNYGYTF
>TRBV27|-|TRBJ1-6
CASSLSTLLNSPLHF
>TRBV7-2|-|TRBJ2-2
CASSLAGGTSGGRHTGELFF
>TRBV5-1|-|TRBJ2-2
CASRQESANTGELFF
>TRBV5-6|few|TRBJ2-1
CASSSTGSSYNEQFF
>TRBV18|-|TRBJ1-4
CASSPFFGTGEANEKLFF
>TRBV6-5|-|TRBJ1-6
CASSSPRERGNSPLHF
>TRBV5-8|once|TRBJ1-1
CASSLVEGEAFF
>TRBV19|-|TRBJ1-5
CASTRGQGNSNQPQHF
>TRBV10-3|-|TRBJ1-2
CAISEGKDLGGYTF
>TRBV3-1/TRBV3-2|once|TRBJ1-2
CASSQDLGAYTF
>TRBV2|-|TRBJ2-7
CASNLQSSEQYF
>TRBV21-1|-|TRBJ1-1
CASTRRDRNTEAFF
>TRBV6-5|-|TRBJ1-2
CASSQTGQGIEGYTF
>TRBV2|-|TRBJ1-1
CAIGGVPHSTGAEAFF
>TRBV12-3/TRBV12-4|-|TRBJ1-3
CAASRGSGNTIYF